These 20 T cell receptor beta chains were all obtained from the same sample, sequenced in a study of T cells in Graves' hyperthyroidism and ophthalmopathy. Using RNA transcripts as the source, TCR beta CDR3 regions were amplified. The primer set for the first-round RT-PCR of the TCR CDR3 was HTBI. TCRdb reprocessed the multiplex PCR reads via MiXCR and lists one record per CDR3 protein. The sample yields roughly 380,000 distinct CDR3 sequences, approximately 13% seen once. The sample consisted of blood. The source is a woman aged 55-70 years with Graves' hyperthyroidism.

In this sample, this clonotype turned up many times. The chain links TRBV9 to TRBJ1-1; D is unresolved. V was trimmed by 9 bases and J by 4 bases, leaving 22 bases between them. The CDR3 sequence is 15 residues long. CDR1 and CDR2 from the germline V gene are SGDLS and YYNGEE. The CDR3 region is CATSPTGLGSTEAFF. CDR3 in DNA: TGTGCCACCTCTCCAACCGGATTGGGGTCCACTGAAGCTTTCTTT.

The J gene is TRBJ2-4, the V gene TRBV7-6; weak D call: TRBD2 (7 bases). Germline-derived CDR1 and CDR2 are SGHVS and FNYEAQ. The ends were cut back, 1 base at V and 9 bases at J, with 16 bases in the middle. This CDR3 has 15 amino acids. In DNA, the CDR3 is TGTGCCAGCAGCTTAGTAGGGGGGGCCGAGGGCATTCAGTACTTC. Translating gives CASSLVGGAEGIQYF.

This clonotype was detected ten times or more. The CDR3 reads CAISGTSGKYEQYF. DNA of the CDR3: TGTGCCATCAGTGGGACTAGCGGGAAATACGAGCAGTACTTC. This rearrangement joins TRBV10-3 to TRBJ2-7; 12 bases agree with TRBD2. The CDR3 totals 14 residues. Trimming took 4 bases from V and 4 from J; bases not matched to a gene: 2. Germline V CDR1 and CDR2: ENHRY, SYGVKD.

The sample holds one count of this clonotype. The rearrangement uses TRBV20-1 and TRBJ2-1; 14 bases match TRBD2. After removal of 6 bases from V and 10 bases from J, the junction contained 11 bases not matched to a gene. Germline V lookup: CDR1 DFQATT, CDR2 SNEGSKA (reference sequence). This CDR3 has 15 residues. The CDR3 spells CSAQPGLAGVREQFF. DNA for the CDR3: TGCAGTGCGCAGCCGGGACTAGCGGGAGTGCGAGAGCAGTTCTTC.

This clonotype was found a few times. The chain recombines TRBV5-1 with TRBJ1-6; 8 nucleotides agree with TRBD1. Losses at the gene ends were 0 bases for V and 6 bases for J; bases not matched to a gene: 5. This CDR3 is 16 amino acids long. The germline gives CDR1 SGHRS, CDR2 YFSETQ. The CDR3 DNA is TGCGCCAGCAGCTTGGAGGGGACAGGATTTAATTCACCCCTCCACTTT. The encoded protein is CASSLEGTGFNSPLHF.

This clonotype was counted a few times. The CDR3 reads CASSSGISVTYEQYF. The CDR3 coding sequence is TGCGCCAGCAGCTCGGGAATCTCAGTTACCTACGAGCAGTACTTC. The V and J genes are TRBV5-1 and TRBJ2-7; D possibly corresponds to TRBD2 (5 bases). The CDR3 spans 15 residues. The V end was cut by 3 bases, the J end by 2 bases, with 15 bases between. CDR1 SGHRS and CDR2 YFSETQ come from the germline V gene.

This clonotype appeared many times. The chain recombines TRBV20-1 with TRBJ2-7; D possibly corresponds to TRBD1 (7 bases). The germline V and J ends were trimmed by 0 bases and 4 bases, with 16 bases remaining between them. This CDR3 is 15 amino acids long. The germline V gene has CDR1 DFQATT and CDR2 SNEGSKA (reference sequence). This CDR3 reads CSARDRQGGTYEQYF. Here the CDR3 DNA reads TGCAGTGCTAGAGATCGGCAGGGGGGTACGTACGAGCAGTACTTC.

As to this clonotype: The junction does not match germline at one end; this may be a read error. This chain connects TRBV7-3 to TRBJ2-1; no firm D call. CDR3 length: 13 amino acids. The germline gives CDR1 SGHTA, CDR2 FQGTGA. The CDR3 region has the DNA TGTGCCAACAGCTCCAGAAGACACAATGAGCAGTTCTTC. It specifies CANSSRRHNEQFF.

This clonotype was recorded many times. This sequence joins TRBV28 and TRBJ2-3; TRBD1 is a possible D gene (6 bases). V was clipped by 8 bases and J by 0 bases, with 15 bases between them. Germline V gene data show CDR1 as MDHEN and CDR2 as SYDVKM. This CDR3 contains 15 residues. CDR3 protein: CASGWAGQSTDTQYF. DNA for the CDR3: TGTGCCAGCGGTTGGGCAGGACAGAGCACAGATACGCAGTATTTT.

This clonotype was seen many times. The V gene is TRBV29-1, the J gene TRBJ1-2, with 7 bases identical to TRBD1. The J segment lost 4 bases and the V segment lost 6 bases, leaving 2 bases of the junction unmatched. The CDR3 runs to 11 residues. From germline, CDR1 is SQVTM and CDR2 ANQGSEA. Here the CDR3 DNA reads TGCAGCGTCCGGGACAGCTATGGCTACACCTTC. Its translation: CSVRDSYGYTF.

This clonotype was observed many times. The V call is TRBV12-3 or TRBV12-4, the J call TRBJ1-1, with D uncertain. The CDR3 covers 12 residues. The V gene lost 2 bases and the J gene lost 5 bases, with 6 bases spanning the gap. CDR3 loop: CASSLISTEAFF. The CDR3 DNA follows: TGTGCCAGCAGTTTAATATCGACTGAAGCTTTCTTT.

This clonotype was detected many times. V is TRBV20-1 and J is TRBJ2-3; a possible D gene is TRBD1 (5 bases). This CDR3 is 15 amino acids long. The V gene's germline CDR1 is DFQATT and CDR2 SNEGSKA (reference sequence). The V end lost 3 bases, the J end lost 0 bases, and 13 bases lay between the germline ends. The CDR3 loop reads CSASKPDTSTDTQYF. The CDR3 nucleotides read TGCAGTGCTAGTAAGCCGGACACCAGCACAGATACGCAGTATTTT.

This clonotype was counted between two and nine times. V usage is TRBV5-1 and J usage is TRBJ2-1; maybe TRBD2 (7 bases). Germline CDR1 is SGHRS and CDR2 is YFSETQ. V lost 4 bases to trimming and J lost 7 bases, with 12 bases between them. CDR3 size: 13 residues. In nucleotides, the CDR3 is TGCGCCAGCAGCCTAGGGGGGGAGAATGAGCAGTTCTTC. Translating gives CASSLGGENEQFF.

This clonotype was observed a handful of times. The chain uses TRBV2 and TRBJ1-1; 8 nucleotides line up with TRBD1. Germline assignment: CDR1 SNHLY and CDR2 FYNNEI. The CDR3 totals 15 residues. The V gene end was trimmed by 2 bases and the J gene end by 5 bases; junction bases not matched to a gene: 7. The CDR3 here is CASSELGRGLTEAFF. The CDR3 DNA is TGTGCCAGCAGTGAACTCGGCAGGGGGCTTACTGAAGCTTTCTTT.

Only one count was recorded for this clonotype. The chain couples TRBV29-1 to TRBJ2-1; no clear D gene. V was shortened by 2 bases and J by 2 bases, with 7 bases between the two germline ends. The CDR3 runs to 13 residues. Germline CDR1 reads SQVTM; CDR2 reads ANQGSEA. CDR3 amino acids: CSVESATYNEQFF. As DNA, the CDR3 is TGCAGCGTTGAATCAGCCACCTACAATGAGCAGTTCTTC.

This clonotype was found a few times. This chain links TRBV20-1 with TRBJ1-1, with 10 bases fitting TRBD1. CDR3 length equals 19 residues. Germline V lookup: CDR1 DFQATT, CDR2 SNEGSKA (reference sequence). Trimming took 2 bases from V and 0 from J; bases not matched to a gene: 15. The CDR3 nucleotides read TGCAGTGCTAGACCTTGGGACAGGGGAGGGCTTGGTATGAACACTGAAGCTTTCTTT. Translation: CSARPWDRGGLGMNTEAFF.

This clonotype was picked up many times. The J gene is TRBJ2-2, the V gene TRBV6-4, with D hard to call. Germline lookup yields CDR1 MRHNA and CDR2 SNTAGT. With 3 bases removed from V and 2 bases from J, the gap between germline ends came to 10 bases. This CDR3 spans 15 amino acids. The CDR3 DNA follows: TGTGCCAGCAGTGAGCAGTCTACAAACACCGGGGAGCTGTTTTTT. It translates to CASSEQSTNTGELFF.

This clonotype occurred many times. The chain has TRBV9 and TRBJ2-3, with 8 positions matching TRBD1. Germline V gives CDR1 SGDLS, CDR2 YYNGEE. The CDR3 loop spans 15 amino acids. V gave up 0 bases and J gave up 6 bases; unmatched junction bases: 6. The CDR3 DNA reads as TGTGCCAGCAGCGTAGCTGAGCAGGGGGCGGATACGCAGTATTTT. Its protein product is CASSVAEQGADTQYF.

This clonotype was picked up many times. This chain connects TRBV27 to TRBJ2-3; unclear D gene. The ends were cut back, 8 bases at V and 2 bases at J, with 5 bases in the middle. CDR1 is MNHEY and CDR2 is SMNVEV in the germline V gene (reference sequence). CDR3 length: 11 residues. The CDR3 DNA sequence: TGTGCCAGCGGACCCACAGATACGCAGTATTTT. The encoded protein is CASGPTDTQYF.

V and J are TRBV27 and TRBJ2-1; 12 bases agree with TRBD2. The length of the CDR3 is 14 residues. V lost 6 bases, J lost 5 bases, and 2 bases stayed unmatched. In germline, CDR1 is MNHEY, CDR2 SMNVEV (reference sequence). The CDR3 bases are TGTGCCAGCAGCGGGACTAGCGGGCACAATGAGCAGTTCTTC. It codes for CASSGTSGHNEQFF.